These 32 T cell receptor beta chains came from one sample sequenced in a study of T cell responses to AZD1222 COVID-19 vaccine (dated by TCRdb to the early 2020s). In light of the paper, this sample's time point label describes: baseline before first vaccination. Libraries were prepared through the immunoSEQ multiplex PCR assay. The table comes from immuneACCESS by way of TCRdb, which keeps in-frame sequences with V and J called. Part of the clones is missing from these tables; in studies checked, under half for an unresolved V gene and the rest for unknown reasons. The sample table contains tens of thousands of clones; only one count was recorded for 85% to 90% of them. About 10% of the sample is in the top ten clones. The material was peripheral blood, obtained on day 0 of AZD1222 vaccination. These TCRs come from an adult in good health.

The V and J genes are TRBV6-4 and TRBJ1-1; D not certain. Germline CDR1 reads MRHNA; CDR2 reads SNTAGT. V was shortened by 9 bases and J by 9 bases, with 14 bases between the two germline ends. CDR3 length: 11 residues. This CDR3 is CASYGSMKAFF. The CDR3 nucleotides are TGTGCCAGTTACGGGAGTATGAAAGCTTTCTTT.

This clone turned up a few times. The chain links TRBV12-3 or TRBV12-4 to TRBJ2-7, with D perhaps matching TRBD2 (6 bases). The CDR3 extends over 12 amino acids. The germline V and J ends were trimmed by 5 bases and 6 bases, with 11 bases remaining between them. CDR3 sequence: CASSPGLSEQYF. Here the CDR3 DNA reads TGTGCCAGCAGTCCTGGACTATCCGAGCAGTACTTC.

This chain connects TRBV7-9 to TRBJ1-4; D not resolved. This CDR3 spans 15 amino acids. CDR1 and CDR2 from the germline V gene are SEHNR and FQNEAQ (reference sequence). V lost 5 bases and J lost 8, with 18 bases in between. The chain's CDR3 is CASSPAQTIGEKLFF. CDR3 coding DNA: TGTGCCAGCAGCCCTGCCCAGACAATAGGGGAAAAACTGTTTTTT.

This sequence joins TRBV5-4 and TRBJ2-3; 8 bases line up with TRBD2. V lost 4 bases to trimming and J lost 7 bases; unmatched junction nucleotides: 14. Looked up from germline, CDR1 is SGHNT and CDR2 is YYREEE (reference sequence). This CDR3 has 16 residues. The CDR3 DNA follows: TGTGCCAGCAGCCGTGTAGGGCGGGGGGTAACGAATACGCAGTATTTT. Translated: CASSRVGRGVTNTQYF.

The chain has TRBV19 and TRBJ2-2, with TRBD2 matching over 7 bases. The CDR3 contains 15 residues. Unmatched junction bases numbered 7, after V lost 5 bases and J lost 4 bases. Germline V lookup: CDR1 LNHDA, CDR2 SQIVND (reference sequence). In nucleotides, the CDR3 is TGTGCCAGTAGTGGGGGAGGGTTGGTCACCGGGGAGCTGTTTTTT. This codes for CASSGGGLVTGELFF.

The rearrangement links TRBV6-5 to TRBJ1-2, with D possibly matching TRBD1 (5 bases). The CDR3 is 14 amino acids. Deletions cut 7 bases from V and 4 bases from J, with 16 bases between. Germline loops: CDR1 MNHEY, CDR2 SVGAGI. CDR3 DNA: TGTGCCAGCATTGCCGTAGGGGTTGGCTATGGCTACACCTTC. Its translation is CASIAVGVGYGYTF.

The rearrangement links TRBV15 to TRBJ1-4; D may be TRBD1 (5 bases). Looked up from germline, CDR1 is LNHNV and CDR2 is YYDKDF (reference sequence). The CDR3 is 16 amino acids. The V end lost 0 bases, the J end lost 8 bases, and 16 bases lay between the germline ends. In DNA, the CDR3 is TGTGCCACCAGCAGAGATCGGGGCCCCGGAGGAGAAAAACTGTTTTTT. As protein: CATSRDRGPGGEKLFF.

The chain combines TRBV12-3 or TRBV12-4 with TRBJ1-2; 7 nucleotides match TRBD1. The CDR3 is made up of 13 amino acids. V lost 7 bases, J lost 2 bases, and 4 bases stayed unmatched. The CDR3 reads CASIGGGNYGYTF. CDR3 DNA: TGTGCCAGCATCGGAGGGGGCAACTATGGCTACACCTTC.

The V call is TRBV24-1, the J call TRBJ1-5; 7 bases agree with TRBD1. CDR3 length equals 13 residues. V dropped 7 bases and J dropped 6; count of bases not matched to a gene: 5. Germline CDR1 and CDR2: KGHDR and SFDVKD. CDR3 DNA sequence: TGTGCCACCAGCGGACAGGTGGGTCAGCCCCAGCATTTT. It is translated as CATSGQVGQPQHF.

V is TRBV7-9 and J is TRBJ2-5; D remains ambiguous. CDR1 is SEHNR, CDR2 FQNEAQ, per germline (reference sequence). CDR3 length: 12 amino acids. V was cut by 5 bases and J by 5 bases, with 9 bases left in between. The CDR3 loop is CASSLTRETQYF. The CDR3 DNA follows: TGTGCCAGCAGCCTGACTCGGGAGACCCAGTACTTC.

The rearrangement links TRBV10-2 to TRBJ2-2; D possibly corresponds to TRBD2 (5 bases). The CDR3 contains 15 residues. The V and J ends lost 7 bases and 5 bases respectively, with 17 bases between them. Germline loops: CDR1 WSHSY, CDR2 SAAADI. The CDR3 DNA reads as TGCGCCAGCATTATGGGCGCATCGGGAACCGGGGAGCTGTTTTTT. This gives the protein CASIMGASGTGELFF.

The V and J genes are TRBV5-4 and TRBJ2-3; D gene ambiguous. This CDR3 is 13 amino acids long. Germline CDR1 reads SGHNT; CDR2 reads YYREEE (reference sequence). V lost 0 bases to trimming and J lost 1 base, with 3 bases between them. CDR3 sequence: CASSLEGTDTQYF. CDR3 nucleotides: TGTGCCAGCAGCTTGGAAGGCACAGATACGCAGTATTTT.

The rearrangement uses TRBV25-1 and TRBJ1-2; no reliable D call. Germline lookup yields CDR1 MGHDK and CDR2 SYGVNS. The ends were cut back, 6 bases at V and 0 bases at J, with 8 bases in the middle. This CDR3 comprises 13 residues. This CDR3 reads CASRGYTNYGYTF. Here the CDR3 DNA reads TGTGCCAGCAGAGGGTATACTAACTATGGCTACACCTTC.

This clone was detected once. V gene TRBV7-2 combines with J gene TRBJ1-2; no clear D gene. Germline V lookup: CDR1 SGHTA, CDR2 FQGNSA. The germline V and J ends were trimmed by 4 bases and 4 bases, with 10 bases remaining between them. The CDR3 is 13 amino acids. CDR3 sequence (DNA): TGTGCCAGCAGCTCGACCGGCGGCTATGGCTACACCTTC. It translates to CASSSTGGYGYTF.

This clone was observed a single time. This CDR3 is CATSRDLVNQPQHF. The CDR3 coding sequence is TGTGCCACCAGCAGAGATTTGGTGAATCAGCCCCAGCATTTT. The chain carries TRBV15 and TRBJ1-5; D not resolved. The germline V gene has CDR1 LNHNV and CDR2 YYDKDF (reference sequence). Trimming stripped 0 bases from V and 4 bases from J, with 7 bases between. The CDR3 covers 14 residues. Combining the CDR3 with reference TRBV15 and TRBJ1-5 gives the whole variable domain DAMVIQNPRYQVTQFGKPVTLSCSQTLNHNVMYWYQQKSSQAPKLLFHYYDKDFNNEADTPDNFQSRRPNTSFCFLDIRSPGLGDTAMYLCATSRDLVNQPQHFGDGTRLSIL.

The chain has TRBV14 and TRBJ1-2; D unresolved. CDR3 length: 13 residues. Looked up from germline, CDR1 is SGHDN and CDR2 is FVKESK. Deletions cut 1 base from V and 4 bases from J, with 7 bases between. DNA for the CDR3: TGTGCCAGCAGCCAAGTGGGGATCTATGGCTACACCTTC. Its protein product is CASSQVGIYGYTF.

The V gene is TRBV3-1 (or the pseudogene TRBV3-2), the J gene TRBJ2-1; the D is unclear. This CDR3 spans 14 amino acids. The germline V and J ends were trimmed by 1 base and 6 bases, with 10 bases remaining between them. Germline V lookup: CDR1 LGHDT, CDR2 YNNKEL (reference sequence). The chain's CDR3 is CASSQVPKGNEQFF. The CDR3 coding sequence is TGTGCCAGCAGCCAAGTCCCCAAAGGCAATGAGCAGTTCTTC.

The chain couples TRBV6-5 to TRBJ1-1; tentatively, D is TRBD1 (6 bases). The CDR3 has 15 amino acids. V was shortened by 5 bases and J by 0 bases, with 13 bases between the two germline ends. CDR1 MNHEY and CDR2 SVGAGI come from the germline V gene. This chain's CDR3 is CASSQAGDMNTEAFF. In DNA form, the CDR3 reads TGTGCCAGCAGTCAGGCAGGGGATATGAACACTGAAGCTTTCTTT.

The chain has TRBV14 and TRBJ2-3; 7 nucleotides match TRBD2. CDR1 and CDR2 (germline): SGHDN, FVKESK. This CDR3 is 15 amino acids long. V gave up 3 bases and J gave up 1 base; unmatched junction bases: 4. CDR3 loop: CASSHIAGRTDTQYF. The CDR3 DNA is TGTGCCAGCAGCCATATAGCGGGTCGCACAGATACGCAGTATTTT. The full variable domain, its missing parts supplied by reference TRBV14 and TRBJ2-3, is EAGVTQFPSHSVIEKGQTVTLRCDPISGHDNLYWYRRVMGKEIKFLLHFVKESKQDESGMPNNRFLAERTGGTYSTLKVQPAELEDSGVYFCASSHIAGRTDTQYFGPGTRLTVL.

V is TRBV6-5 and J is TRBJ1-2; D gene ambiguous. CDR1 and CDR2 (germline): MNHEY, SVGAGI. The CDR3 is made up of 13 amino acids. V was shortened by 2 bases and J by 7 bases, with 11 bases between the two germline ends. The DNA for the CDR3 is TGTGCCAGCAGTTACGAAACCGGGGTTGGCTACACCTTC. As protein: CASSYETGVGYTF.

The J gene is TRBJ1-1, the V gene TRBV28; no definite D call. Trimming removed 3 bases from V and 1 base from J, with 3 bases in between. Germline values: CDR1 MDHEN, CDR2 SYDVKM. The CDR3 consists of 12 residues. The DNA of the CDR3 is TGTGCCAGCAGTTTGTCGAACACTGAAGCTTTCTTT. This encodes CASSLSNTEAFF.

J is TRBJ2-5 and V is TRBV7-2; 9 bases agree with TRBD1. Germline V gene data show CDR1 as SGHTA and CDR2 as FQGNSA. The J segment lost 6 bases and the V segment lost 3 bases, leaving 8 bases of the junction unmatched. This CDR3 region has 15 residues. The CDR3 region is CASSLDRGTSKTQYF. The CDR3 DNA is TGTGCCAGCAGCTTGGACAGGGGCACGTCGAAGACCCAGTACTTC.

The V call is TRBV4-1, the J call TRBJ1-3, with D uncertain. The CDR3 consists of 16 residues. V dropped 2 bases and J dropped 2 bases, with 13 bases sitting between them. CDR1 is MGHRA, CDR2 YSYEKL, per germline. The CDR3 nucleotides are TGCGCCAGCAGCCAACTCGGCACACAACCTGGAAACACCATATATTTT. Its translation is CASSQLGTQPGNTIYF.

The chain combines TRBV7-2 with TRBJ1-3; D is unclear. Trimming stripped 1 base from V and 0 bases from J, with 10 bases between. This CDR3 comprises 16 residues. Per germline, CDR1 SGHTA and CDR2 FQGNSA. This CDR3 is CASSLGQPLSGNTIYF. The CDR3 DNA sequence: TGTGCCAGCAGCTTAGGACAACCCCTCTCTGGAAACACCATATATTTT.

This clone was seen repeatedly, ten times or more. DNA for the CDR3: TGTGCCAGCAGCCTCGGGACAGGGGACGACTATGGCTACACCTTC. Translating it yields CASSLGTGDDYGYTF. The chain employs TRBV3-1 (or the pseudogene TRBV3-2) and TRBJ1-2; 10 positions match TRBD1. The CDR3 runs 15 residues. Germline values: CDR1 LGHDT, CDR2 YNNKEL (reference sequence). Losses at the gene ends were 4 bases for V and 3 bases for J; bases not matched to a gene: 5.

CDR3 region: CASSSGQGNYGYTF. The CDR3, as DNA: TGTGCCAGTAGTTCGGGACAGGGAAACTATGGCTACACCTTC. V gene TRBV19 combines with J gene TRBJ1-2; TRBD1 matches at 9 bases. Germline V CDR1 and CDR2: LNHDA, SQIVND (reference sequence). The trim removed 5 bases at V and 2 bases at J, leaving 3 bases unmatched. The CDR3 consists of 14 residues. Variable domain in full (rest from reference TRBV19 and TRBJ1-2): DGGITQSPKYLFRKEGQNVTLSCEQNLNHDAMYWYRQDPGQGLRLIYYSQIVNDFQKGDIAEGYSVSREKKESFPLTVTSAQKNPTAFYLCASSSGQGNYGYTFGSGTRLTVV.

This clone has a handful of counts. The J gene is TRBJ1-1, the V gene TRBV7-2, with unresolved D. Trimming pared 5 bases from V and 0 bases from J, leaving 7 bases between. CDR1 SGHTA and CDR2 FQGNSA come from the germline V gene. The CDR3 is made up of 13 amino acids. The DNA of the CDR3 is TGTGCCAGCAGCGCGCAGTTGAACACTGAAGCTTTCTTT. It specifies CASSAQLNTEAFF.

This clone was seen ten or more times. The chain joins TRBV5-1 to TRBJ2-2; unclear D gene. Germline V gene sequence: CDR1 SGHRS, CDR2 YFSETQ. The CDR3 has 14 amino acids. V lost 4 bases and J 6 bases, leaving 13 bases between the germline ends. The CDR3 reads CASSPNPPAGELFF. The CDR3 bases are TGCGCCAGCAGCCCTAACCCTCCCGCCGGGGAGCTGTTTTTT.

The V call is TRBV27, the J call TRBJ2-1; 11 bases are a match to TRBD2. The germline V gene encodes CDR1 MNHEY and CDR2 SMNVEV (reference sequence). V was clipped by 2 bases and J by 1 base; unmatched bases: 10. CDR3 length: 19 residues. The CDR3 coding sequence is TGTGCCAGCAGTTTACGGGTAGCGGGAGGGTTAAAATCCTACAATGAGCAGTTCTTC. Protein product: CASSLRVAGGLKSYNEQFF.

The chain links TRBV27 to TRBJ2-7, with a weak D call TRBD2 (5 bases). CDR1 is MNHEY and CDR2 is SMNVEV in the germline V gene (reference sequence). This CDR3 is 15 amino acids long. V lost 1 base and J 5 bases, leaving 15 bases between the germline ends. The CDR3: CASSLYGPHGDEQYF. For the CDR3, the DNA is TGTGCCAGCAGTTTATACGGACCCCACGGGGACGAGCAGTACTTC.

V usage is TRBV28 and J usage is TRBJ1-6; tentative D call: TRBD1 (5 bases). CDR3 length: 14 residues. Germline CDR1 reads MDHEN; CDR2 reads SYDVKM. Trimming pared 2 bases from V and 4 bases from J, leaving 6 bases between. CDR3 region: CASSLGGYNSPLHF. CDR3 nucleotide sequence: TGTGCCAGCAGTTTAGGGGGTTATAATTCACCCCTCCACTTT.

CDR3 bases: TGCGCCAGCAGCTCAACCCGGGACACCATATCCACCGGGGAGCTGTTTTTT. It codes for CASSSTRDTISTGELFF. J is TRBJ2-2 and V is TRBV5-1; tentative D call: TRBD1 (6 bases). CDR1 and CDR2 from the germline V gene are SGHRS and YFSETQ. The CDR3 contains 17 residues. The germline V and J ends were trimmed by 3 bases and 4 bases, with 19 bases remaining between them. The whole variable domain, remainder taken from reference TRBV5-1 and TRBJ2-2, is KAGVTQTPRYLIKTRGQQVTLSCSPISGHRSVSWYQQTPGQGLQFLFEYFSETQRNKGNFPGRFSGRQFSNSRSEMNVSTLELGDSALYLCASSSTRDTISTGELFFGEGSRLTVL.